The 7 T cell receptor beta chains reported below all come from one sample, sequenced in a study of patients and donors after allogeneic stem cell transplantation. TCRdb reprocessed the RT-PCR reads with MiXCR, giving one entry per CDR3 protein. In the table there are 90,000 to 120,000 distinct CDR3 sequences, less than 45% of which are singletons. The material sequenced was blood, either unsorted or a sorted T cell fraction (not recorded which). These receptors all stem from a human donor who was either an allogeneic HSCT recipient or a stem cell or donor lymphocyte infusion donor (not recorded which). It is not recorded whose cells these are; they may come from a transplant donor.

The rearrangement links TRBV20-1 to TRBJ2-3, with D possibly being TRBD1 (5 bases). The CDR3 is 12 amino acids. Trimming cost V 3 bases and J 3 bases, with 7 bases left between them. The germline gives CDR1 DFQATT, CDR2 SNEGSKA (reference sequence). The CDR3 sequence is CSARQGTDTQYF. CDR3 coding DNA: TGCAGTGCTAGGCAGGGTACAGATACGCAGTATTTT.

This clonotype was seen a handful of times. The J gene is TRBJ1-2, the V gene TRBV10-3, with D unresolved. Trimming stripped 4 bases from V and 3 bases from J, with 9 bases between. CDR1 is ENHRY and CDR2 is SYGVKD in the germline V gene. This CDR3 is built from 13 residues. As DNA, the CDR3 is TGTGCCATCAGTGGAAGGACGGACTATGGCTACACCTTC. Residues: CAISGRTDYGYTF.

The gene calls are TRBV11-2 and TRBJ1-3; D is unclear. From germline, CDR1 is SGHAT and CDR2 FQNNGV. V lost 2 bases and J 3 bases, leaving 8 bases between the germline ends. The CDR3 is 14 amino acids. CDR3 bases: TGTGCCAGCAGCTTACGGACCTTTGGAAACACCATATATTTT. Translated, it gives CASSLRTFGNTIYF.

The DNA of the CDR3 is TGCGCCAGCAAGGAGCGGCCCCAAGAGACCCAGTACTTC. Translating gives CASKERPQETQYF. The chain joins TRBV5-1 to TRBJ2-5; D perhaps matches TRBD2 (5 bases). The V gene's germline CDR1 is SGHRS and CDR2 YFSETQ. Between the trimmed V and J ends, which lost 6 bases and 1 base, there was a span of 10 bases. The CDR3 contains 13 residues.

The chain recombines TRBV19 with TRBJ2-7; TRBD2 matches 13 bases. There are 14 residues in the CDR3. Trimming cost V 4 bases and J 4 bases; bases outside gene matches: 1. CDR1 and CDR2 (germline): LNHDA, SQIVND (reference sequence). The CDR3 is CASSRTSGSYEQYF. The CDR3 DNA follows: TGTGCCAGTAGTAGGACTAGCGGGAGTTACGAGCAGTACTTC.

About this clonotype itself: A read error may account for a junction end that differs from germline. V usage is TRBV18 and J usage is TRBJ1-5; 11 bases are shared with TRBD1. The CDR3 runs to 15 residues. Germline assignment: CDR1 KGHSH and CDR2 LQKENI. The CDR3 bases are TGTGCCAGCTCCCCACAGGGACAGGGGGTTCAGCCCCAGCATTTT. Protein product: CASSPQGQGVQPQHF.

This chain links TRBV28 with TRBJ1-5; 9 nucleotides line up with TRBD1. V gave up 3 bases and J gave up 8 bases; unmatched junction bases: 8. The CDR3 covers 15 residues. Per the germline V gene, CDR1 is MDHEN and CDR2 is SYDVKM. CDR3 bases: TGTGCCAGCAGTTTCCGTAACAGGGGGCTGGAGCCCCAGCATTTT. This sequence encodes CASSFRNRGLEPQHF.